A single sample gave rise to the 7 T cell receptor beta chains below, sequenced in a study of blood T cells in healthy people across ages. A second PCR, run for about 7 to 11 cycles, used a sample-barcoded 5' primer plus a J-beta primer mix. TCRdb re-analysed the 5' RACE reads in MiXCR, keeping a single row per CDR3 protein. The table has some 1.6 million distinct CDR3 sequences, roughly 30% seen once; the top ten hold over 9%. Material for sequencing was blood. These receptors all stem from a woman in her thirties in good health.

The chain combines TRBV30 with TRBJ1-6, with unresolved D. Germline V gives CDR1 GTSNPN, CDR2 SVGIG (reference sequence). This CDR3 is 15 amino acids long. With 4 bases removed from V and 6 bases from J, the gap between germline ends came to 16 bases. CDR3 coding DNA: TGTGCCTGGAAGATGCGGGGTTTGCTTAATTCACCCCTCCACTTT. Protein sequence: CAWKMRGLLNSPLHF.

The table lists this clonotype with many counts. The V and J genes are TRBV20-1 and TRBJ2-7; D possibly corresponds to TRBD2 (5 bases). CDR3 length: 16 amino acids. With 3 bases removed from V and 0 bases from J, the gap between germline ends came to 18 bases. Germline CDR1 is DFQATT and CDR2 is SNEGSKA (reference sequence). Written as DNA, the CDR3 is TGCAGTGCTAGTCAAGCGTTCGGGATCAACTCCTACGAGCAGTACTTC. Its translation is CSASQAFGINSYEQYF.

This clonotype was picked up a small number of times. The chain employs TRBV28 and TRBJ2-3; tentative D call: TRBD1 (6 bases). The V and J ends lost 6 bases and 0 bases respectively, with 19 bases between them. Germline lookup yields CDR1 MDHEN and CDR2 SYDVKM. CDR3 size: 17 residues. The CDR3 region is CASSLFYSGQSTDTQYF. CDR3 sequence (DNA): TGTGCCAGCAGCCTATTCTACTCCGGACAGAGCACAGATACGCAGTATTTT.

This chain uses TRBV24-1 with TRBJ2-5, with a weak D call TRBD2 (5 bases). This CDR3 spans 17 amino acids. Trimming pared 0 bases from V and 11 bases from J, leaving 24 bases between. Germline V gene lookup returns CDR1 KGHDR and CDR2 SFDVKD. The CDR3 region is CATSDLSPGPQLGEQYF. In DNA form, the CDR3 reads TGTGCCACCAGTGATTTGTCGCCTGGACCCCAACTCGGGGAGCAGTACTTC.

This chain uses TRBV6-6 with TRBJ2-7, with TRBD1 matching 8 bases. From germline, CDR1 is MNHNY and CDR2 SVGAGI (reference sequence). The CDR3 extends over 16 amino acids. The V segment lost 0 bases and the J segment 7 bases; nucleotides outside the gene matches: 11. The CDR3 spells CASSYSRQGKHNEQYF. The CDR3 DNA follows: TGTGCCAGCAGTTACTCTCGACAGGGGAAACACAATGAGCAGTACTTC.

This clonotype was detected only a few times. This chain links TRBV20-1 with TRBJ2-1; D is unclear. The V gene lost 5 bases and the J gene lost 3 bases, with 20 bases spanning the gap. There are 16 residues in the CDR3. Germline V gene lookup returns CDR1 DFQATT and CDR2 SNEGSKA (reference sequence). The CDR3 loop is CSAAESSRPIYNEQFF. The DNA of the CDR3 is TGCAGTGCTGCTGAATCTTCAAGGCCCATCTACAATGAGCAGTTCTTC.

The chain uses TRBV6-1 and TRBJ1-5; D might be TRBD1 (6 bases). This CDR3 is built from 16 residues. Trimming left V 0 bases short and J 4 bases short, with 13 bases between. CDR1 MNHNS and CDR2 SASEGT come from the germline V gene. This CDR3 reads CASSEAWGAGNQPQHF. The CDR3 nucleotides read TGTGCCAGCAGTGAAGCGTGGGGGGCGGGAAATCAGCCCCAGCATTTT.